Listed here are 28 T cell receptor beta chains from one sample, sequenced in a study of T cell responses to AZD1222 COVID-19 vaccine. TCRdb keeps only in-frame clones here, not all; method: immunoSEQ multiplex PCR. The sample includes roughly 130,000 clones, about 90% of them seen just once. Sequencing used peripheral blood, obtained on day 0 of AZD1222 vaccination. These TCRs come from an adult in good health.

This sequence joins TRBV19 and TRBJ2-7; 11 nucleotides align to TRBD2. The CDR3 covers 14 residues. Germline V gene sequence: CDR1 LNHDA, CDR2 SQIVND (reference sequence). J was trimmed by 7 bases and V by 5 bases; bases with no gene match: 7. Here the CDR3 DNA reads TGTGCCAGTAGTTTCCAGACTAGCGGGAAAGAGCAGTACTTC. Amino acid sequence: CASSFQTSGKEQYF.

CDR3: CASSHLPDLTGNTDTQYF. The CDR3, as DNA: TGCGCCAGCAGCCACCTCCCAGACCTGACCGGGAACACAGATACGCAGTATTTT. The chain joins TRBV4-1 to TRBJ2-3; perhaps TRBD2 as D (5 bases). V shed 3 bases and J shed 2 bases, with 21 bases lying between them. The germline V gene has CDR1 MGHRA and CDR2 YSYEKL. This CDR3 spans 18 amino acids.

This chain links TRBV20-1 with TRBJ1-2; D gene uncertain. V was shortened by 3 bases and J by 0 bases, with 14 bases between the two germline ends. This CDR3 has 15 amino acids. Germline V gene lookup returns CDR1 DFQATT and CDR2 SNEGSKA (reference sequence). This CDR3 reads CSASDLSTSNYGYTF. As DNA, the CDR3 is TGCAGTGCTAGTGACCTCTCCACTTCTAACTATGGCTACACCTTC.

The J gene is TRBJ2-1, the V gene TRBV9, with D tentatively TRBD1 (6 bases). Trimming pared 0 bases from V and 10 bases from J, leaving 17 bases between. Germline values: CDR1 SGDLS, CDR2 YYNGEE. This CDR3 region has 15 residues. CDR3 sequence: CASSVGQETRAEQFF. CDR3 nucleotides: TGTGCCAGCAGCGTAGGACAGGAGACACGAGCAGAGCAGTTCTTC.

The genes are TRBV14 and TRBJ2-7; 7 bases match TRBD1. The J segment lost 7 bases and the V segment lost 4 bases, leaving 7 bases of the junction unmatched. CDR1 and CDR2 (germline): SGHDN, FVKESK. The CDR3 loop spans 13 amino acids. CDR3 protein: CASSPDRRWEQYF. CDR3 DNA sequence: TGTGCCAGCAGCCCGGACAGGCGGTGGGAGCAGTACTTC.

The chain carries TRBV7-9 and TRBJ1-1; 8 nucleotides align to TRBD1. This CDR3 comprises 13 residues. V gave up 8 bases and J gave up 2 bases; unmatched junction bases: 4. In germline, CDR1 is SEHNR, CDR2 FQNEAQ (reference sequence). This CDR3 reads CASAGTGNTEAFF. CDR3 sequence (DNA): TGTGCCAGCGCCGGGACAGGTAACACTGAAGCTTTCTTT.

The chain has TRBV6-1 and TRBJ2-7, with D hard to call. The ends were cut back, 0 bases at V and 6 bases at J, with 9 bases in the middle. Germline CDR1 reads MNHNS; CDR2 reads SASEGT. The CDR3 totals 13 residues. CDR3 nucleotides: TGTGCCAGCAGTGAAGCGGGTCTCCGCGAGCAGTACTTC. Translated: CASSEAGLREQYF.

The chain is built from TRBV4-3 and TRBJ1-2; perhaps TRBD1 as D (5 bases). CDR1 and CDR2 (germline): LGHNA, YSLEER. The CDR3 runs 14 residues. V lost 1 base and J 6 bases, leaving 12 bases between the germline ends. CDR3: CASSQVPGSDGYTF. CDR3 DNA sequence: TGCGCCAGCAGCCAAGTCCCAGGGTCGGATGGCTACACCTTC.

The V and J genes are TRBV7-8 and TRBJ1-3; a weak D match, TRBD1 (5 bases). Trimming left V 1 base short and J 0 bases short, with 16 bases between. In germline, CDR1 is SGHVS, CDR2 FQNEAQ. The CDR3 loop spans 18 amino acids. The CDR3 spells CASSLGVGGMASGNTIYF. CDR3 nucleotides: TGTGCCAGCAGCTTAGGAGTTGGGGGAATGGCCTCTGGAAACACCATATATTTT.

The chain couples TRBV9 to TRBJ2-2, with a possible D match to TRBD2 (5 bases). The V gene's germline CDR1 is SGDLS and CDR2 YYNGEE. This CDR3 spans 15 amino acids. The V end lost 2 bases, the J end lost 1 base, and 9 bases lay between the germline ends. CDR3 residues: CASSVTTRNTGELFF. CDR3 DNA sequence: TGTGCCAGCAGCGTTACTACTAGGAACACCGGGGAGCTGTTTTTT.

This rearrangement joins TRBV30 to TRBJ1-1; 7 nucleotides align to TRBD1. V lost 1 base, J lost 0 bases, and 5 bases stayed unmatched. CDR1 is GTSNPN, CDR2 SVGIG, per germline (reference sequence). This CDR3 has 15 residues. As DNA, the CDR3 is TGTGCCTGGAGTGAAGGGACAGATATGAACACTGAAGCTTTCTTT. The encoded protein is CAWSEGTDMNTEAFF.

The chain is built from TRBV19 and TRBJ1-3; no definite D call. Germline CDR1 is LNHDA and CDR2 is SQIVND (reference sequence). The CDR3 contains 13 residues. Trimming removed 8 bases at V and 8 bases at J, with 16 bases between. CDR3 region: CASGRGGPDTIYF. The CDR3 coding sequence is TGTGCCAGTGGCCGGGGAGGGCCGGACACCATATATTTT.

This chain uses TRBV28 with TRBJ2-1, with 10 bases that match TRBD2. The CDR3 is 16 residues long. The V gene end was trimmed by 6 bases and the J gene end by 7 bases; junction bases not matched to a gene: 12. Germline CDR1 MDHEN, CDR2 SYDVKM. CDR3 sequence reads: CASRLPLAGVKNEQFF. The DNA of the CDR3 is TGTGCCAGCAGACTTCCTCTAGCGGGAGTGAAAAATGAGCAGTTCTTC.

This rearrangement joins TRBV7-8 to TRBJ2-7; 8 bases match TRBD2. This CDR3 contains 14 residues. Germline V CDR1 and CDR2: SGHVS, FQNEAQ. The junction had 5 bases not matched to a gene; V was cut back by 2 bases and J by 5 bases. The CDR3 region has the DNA TGTGCCAGCAGCTTACGACTAGCGAGCCACGAGCAGTACTTC. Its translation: CASSLRLASHEQYF.

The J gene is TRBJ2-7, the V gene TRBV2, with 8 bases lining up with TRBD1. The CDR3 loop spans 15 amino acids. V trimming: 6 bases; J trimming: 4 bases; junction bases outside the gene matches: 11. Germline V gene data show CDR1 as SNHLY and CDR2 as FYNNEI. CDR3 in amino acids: CASRVTGTGLYEQYF. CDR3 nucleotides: TGTGCCAGCAGAGTTACCGGGACAGGTTTATACGAGCAGTACTTC.

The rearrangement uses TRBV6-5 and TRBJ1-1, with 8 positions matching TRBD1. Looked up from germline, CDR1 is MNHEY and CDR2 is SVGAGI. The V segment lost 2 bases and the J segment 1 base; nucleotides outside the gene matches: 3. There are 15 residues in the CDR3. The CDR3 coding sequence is TGTGCCAGCAGTTACCAGGGGGCGCCGAACACTGAAGCTTTCTTT. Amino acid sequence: CASSYQGAPNTEAFF.

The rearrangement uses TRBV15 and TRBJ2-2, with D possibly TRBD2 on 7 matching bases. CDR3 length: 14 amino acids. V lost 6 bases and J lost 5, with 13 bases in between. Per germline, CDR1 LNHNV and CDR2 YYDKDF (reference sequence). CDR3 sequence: CATRAKGGTGELFF. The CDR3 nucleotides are TGTGCCACCAGAGCCAAGGGGGGGACCGGGGAGCTGTTTTTT.

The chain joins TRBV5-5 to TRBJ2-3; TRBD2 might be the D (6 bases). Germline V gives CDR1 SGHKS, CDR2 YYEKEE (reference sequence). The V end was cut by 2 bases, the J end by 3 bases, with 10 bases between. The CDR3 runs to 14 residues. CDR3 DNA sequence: TGTGCCAGCAGCTTACGCGGAGGGACAGATACGCAGTATTTT. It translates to CASSLRGGTDTQYF.

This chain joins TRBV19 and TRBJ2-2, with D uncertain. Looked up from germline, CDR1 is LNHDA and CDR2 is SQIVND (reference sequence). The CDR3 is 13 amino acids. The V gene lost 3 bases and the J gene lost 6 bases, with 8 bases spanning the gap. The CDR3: CASSIMAAGELFF. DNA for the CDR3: TGTGCCAGTAGTATTATGGCAGCCGGGGAGCTGTTTTTT.

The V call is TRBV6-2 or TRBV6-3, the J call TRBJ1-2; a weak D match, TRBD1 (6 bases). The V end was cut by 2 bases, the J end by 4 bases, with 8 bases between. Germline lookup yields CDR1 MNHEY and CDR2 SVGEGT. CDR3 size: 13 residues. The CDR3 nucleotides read TGTGCCAGCAGTTACGTGGACAGCTATGGCTACACCTTC. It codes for CASSYVDSYGYTF.

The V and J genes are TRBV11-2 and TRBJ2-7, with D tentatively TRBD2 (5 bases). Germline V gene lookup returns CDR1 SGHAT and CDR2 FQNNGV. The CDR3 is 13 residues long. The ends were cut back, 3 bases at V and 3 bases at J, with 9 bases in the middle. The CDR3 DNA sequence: TGTGCCAGCAGCTTGTCCAGCGGCTACGAGCAGTACTTC. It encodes CASSLSSGYEQYF.

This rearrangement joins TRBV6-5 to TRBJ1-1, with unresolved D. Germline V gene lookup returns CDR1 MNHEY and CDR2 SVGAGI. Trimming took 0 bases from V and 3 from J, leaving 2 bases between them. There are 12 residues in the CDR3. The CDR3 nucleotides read TGTGCCAGCAGTTACTCGGACACTGAAGCTTTCTTT. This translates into CASSYSDTEAFF.

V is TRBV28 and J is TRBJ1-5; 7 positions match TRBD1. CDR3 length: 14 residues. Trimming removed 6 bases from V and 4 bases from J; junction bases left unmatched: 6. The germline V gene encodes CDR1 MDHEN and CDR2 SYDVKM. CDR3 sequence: CASRQTGNNQPQHF. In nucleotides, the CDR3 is TGTGCCAGCAGGCAGACAGGGAATAATCAGCCCCAGCATTTT. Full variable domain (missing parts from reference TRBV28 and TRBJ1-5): DVKVTQSSRYLVKRTGEKVFLECVQDMDHENMFWYRQDPGLGLRLIYFSYDVKMKEKGDIPEGYSVSREKKERFSLILESASTNQTSMYLCASRQTGNNQPQHFGDGTRLSIL.

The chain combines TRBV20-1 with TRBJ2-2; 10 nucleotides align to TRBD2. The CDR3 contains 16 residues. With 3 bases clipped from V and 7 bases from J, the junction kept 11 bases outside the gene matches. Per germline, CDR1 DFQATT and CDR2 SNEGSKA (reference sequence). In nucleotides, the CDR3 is TGCAGTGCTAGTAAGAGCGGGAGGGCCCGGAGCGGGGAGCTGTTTTTT. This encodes CSASKSGRARSGELFF.

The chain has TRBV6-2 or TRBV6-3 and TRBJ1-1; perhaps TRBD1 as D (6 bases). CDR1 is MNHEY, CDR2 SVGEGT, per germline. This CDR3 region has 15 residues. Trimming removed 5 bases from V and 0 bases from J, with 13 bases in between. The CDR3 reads CASSRNREVNTEAFF. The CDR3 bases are TGTGCCAGCAGTCGCAACAGGGAGGTGAACACTGAAGCTTTCTTT.

CDR3 protein: CASSSAGAQSSPLHF. As DNA, the CDR3 is TGTGCCAGCAGCTCTGCAGGGGCGCAGTCTTCACCCCTCCACTTT. V and J are TRBV6-6 and TRBJ1-6, with D perhaps TRBD1 (6 bases). V lost 6 bases, J lost 9 bases, and 18 bases lay in between. CDR1 is MNHNY and CDR2 is SVGAGI in the germline V gene (reference sequence). This CDR3 is built from 15 residues.

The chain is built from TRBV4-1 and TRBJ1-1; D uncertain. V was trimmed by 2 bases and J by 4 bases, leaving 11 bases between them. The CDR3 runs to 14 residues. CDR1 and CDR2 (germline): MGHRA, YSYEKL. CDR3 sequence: CASSQNPMLTEAFF. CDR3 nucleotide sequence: TGCGCCAGCAGCCAAAACCCGATGCTCACTGAAGCTTTCTTT.

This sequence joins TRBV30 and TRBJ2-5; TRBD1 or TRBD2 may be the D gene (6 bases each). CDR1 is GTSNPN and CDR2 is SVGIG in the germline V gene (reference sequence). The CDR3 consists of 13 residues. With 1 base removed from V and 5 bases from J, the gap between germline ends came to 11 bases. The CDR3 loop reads CAWSGGGIETQYF. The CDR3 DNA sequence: TGTGCCTGGAGTGGAGGGGGGATTGAGACCCAGTACTTC.